This is a list of T cell receptor beta chains from one sample in a study of early T cells in non-severe SARS-CoV-2 infection. TCRdb fed the 5' RACE reads into MiXCR, producing one record per CDR3 protein. The repertoire holds about 110,000 distinct CDR3 sequences, with 10% to 15% as singletons. The sequencing used whole blood, collected at baseline. These receptors were obtained from an adult who was a healthcare worker with PCR-confirmed SARS-CoV-2 infection or an uninfected control (not recorded which). Each CDR3 is given with its conserved first and last residue. The D gene is left open where the match is weak. Not all rows give a size; the values are once, few, many and, for expanded clones, a class.

d_call: .; clone_size: .; v_call: TRBV12-3/TRBV12-4; j_call: TRBJ1-2; cdr3_nt: TGTGCCAGCAGTTTCGGCAGGGGTGGTGGCTACACCTTC; cdr3_aa: CASSFGRGGGYTF
d_call: .; clone_size: few; v_call: TRBV6-1; j_call: TRBJ1-6; cdr3_nt: TGTGCCAGCAGTGAAATTGGGGGGCCCACCCTCCACTTT; cdr3_aa: CASSEIGGPTLHF
d_call: .; clone_size: few; v_call: TRBV12-3/TRBV12-4; j_call: TRBJ2-2; cdr3_nt: TGTGCCAGCAGTTTCCCTGATAAGGGACACGGGGAGCTGTTTTTT; cdr3_aa: CASSFPDKGHGELFF
d_call: TRBD2; clone_size: few; v_call: TRBV27; j_call: TRBJ2-3; cdr3_nt: TGTGCCAGCAGTTTCTTAGCGGGGGCGGATACGCAGTATTTT; cdr3_aa: CASSFLAGADTQYF
d_call: .; clone_size: .; v_call: TRBV6-1; j_call: TRBJ1-1; cdr3_nt: TGTGCCAGCACATTTGCCGACAGCGATGAAGCTTTCTTT; cdr3_aa: CASTFADSDEAFF
d_call: .; clone_size: many; v_call: TRBV6-5; j_call: TRBJ1-1; cdr3_nt: TGTGCCAGCAGTTCCCGACAGGTGTTCACTGAAGCTTTCTTT; cdr3_aa: CASSSRQVFTEAFF
d_call: .; clone_size: many; v_call: TRBV18; j_call: TRBJ1-1; cdr3_nt: TGTGCCAGCTCACCGGTCGTCTTAGCTGGGAACACTGAAGCTTTCTTT; cdr3_aa: CASSPVVLAGNTEAFF
d_call: .; clone_size: few; v_call: TRBV18; j_call: TRBJ1-4; cdr3_nt: TGTGCCAGCTCACTCGCCAACAGAGACAATGAAAAACTGTTTTTT; cdr3_aa: CASSLANRDNEKLFF
d_call: .; clone_size: .; v_call: TRBV7-8; j_call: TRBJ2-2; cdr3_nt: TGTGCCAGCAGCTCCCCCCCGGGCCCCGGGGAGCTGTTTTTT; cdr3_aa: CASSSPPGPGELFF
d_call: .; clone_size: .; v_call: TRBV6-5; j_call: TRBJ2-5; cdr3_nt: TGTGCCAGCAGGCGACGGAGAGTAGAGACCCAGTACTTC; cdr3_aa: CASRRRRVETQYF
d_call: .; clone_size: few; v_call: TRBV18; j_call: TRBJ1-5; cdr3_nt: TGTGCCAGCTCACCATCCGGGGGCGCGGGTCAGCCCCAGCATTTT; cdr3_aa: CASSPSGGAGQPQHF
d_call: .; clone_size: many; v_call: TRBV12-3/TRBV12-4; j_call: TRBJ1-5; cdr3_nt: TGTGCCAGCAGTTTAGTAGTGGGCAGCAATCAGCCCCAGCATTTT; cdr3_aa: CASSLVVGSNQPQHF
d_call: .; clone_size: few; v_call: TRBV7-8; j_call: TRBJ2-2; cdr3_nt: TGTGCCAGCAGCGACACAGGGAACACCGGGGAGCTGTTTTTT; cdr3_aa: CASSDTGNTGELFF
d_call: .; clone_size: many; v_call: TRBV3-1; j_call: TRBJ1-6; cdr3_nt: TGTGCCAGCAGCGGACCAGGGGCTTCGGGTAATTCACCCCTCCACTTT; cdr3_aa: CASSGPGASGNSPLHF
d_call: .; clone_size: once; v_call: TRBV12-3/TRBV12-4; j_call: TRBJ1-4; cdr3_nt: TGTGCCAGCAGCCCCTATAGGGGACGTAATGAAAAACTGTTTTTT; cdr3_aa: CASSPYRGRNEKLFF
d_call: TRBD1; clone_size: .; v_call: TRBV7-9; j_call: TRBJ1-4; cdr3_nt: TGTGCCAGCAGCCGTACAGGGGGCTCTAATGAAAAACTGTTTTTT; cdr3_aa: CASSRTGGSNEKLFF
d_call: .; clone_size: many; v_call: TRBV3-1; j_call: TRBJ1-1; cdr3_nt: TGTGCCAGCAGCCTGGTCCGGGACACTGAAGCTTTCTTT; cdr3_aa: CASSLVRDTEAFF